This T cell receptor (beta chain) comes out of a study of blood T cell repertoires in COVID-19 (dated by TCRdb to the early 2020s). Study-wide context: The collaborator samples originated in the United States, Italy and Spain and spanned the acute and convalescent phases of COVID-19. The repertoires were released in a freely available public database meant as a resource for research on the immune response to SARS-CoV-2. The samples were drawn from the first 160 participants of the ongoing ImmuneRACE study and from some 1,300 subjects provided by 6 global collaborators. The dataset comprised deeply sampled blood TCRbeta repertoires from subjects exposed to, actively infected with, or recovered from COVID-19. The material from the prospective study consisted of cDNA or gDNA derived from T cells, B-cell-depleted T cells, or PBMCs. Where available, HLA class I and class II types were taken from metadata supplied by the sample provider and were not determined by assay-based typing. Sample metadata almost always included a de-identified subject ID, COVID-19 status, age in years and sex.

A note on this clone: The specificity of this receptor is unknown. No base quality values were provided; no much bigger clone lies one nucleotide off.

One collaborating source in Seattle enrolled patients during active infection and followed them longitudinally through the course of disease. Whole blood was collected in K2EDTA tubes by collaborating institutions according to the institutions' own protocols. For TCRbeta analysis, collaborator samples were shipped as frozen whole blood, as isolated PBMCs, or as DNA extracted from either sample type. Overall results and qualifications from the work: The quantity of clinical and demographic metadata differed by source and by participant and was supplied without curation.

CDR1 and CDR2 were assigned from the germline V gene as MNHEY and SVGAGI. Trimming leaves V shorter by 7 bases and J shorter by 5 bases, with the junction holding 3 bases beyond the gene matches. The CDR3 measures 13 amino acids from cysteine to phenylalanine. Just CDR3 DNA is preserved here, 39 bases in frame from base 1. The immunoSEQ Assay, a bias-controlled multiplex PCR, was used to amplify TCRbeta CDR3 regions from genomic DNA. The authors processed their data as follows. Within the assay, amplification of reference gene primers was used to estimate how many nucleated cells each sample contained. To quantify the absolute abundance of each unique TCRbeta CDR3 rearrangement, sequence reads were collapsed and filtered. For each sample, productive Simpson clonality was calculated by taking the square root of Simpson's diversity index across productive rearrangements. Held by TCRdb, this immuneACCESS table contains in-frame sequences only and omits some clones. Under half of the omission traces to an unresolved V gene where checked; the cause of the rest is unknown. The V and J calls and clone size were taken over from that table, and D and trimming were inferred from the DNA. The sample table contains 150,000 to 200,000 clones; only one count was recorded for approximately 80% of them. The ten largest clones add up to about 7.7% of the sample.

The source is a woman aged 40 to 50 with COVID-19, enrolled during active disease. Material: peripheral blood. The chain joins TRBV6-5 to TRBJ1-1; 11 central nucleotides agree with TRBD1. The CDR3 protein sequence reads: CASIGTGGTEAFF. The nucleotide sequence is TGTGCCAGCATCGGGACAGGGGGTACTGAAGCTTTCTTT.